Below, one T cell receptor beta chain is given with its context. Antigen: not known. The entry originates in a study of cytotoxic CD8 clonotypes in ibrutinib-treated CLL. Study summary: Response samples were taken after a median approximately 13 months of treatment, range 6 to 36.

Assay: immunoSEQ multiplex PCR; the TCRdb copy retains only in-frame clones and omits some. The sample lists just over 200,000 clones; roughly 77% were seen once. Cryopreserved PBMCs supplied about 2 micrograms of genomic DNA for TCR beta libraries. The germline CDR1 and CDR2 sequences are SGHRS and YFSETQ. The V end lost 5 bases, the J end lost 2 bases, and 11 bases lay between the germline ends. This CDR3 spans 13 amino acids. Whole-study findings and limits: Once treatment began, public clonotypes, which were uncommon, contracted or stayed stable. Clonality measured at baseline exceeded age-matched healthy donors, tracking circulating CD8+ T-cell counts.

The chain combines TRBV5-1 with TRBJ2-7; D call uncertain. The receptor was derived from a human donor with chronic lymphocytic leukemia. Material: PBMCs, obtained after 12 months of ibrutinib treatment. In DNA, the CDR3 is TGCGCCAGCAGTAGGGCCGGCACCTACGAGCAGTACTTC. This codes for CASSRAGTYEQYF.